The clone carrying this T cell receptor (beta chain) ranks as hyperexpanded. Its antigen remains unidentified. V lost 6 bases and J lost 5, with 13 bases in between. The CDR3 runs 13 residues. Study results and caveats: Greatest tumor Treg TCR overlap was with tumor naive CD4+ cells. Naive CD4+ cells shared about 14% of tumor Treg sequences.

CD4+CD45RO+CD25- cells were isolated as memory CD4+ T cells. The TRBV12-4/TRBJ1-2 clonotypes were amplified using barcode primers with ligated adaptors. MiXCR, run by TCRdb on the multiplex PCR reads, gives a single entry per CDR3 protein. The sample records around 800 distinct CDR3 sequences, approximately 29% being singletons. This chain links TRBV12-3 or TRBV12-4 with TRBJ1-2; D is perhaps TRBD1 (5 bases). Sequencing was carried out using memory CD4+ T cells sorted from blood. Noted subset: memory CD4+ T cells, CD4+CD45RO+CD25-. This sequence was found in a female donor with breast cancer. The CDR3 here is CASRLTDAYGYTF. In DNA form, the CDR3 reads TGTGCCAGCAGATTGACAGACGCGTATGGCTACACCTTC.